The TCR beta chain under discussion was sequenced for a study of T cell responses to AZD1222 COVID-19 vaccine. Study-level findings and limits: Sampling that yielded the repertoires occurred only after the peak T cell response. Donors skewed white British and female; clonal diversity was possibly underestimated. Within unmutated variant regions lay the reported targets of nearly half of spike-specific TCRs.

Only in-frame clones appear in the TCRdb table, and some are missing; sequencing was by immunoSEQ multiplex PCR. The sample yields roughly 270,000 clones, 90% to 95% seen once. Comments on this clone: Antigen unknown.

Germline V gene data show CDR1 as SGDLS and CDR2 as YYNGEE. The CDR3 spans 13 residues. The V gene lost 3 bases and the J gene lost 1 base, with 4 bases spanning the gap. This chain links TRBV9 with TRBJ2-2; D is unclear. This sample comprised peripheral blood, obtained 28 days after the second AZD1222 dose. The sequence was obtained from an adult who received the AZD1222 COVID-19 vaccine. The CDR3 sequence is CASSGVNTGELFF. The CDR3, as DNA: TGTGCCAGCAGCGGGGTGAACACCGGGGAGCTGTTTTTT.